This TCR beta chain comes out of a study of blood T cell repertoires in COVID-19. Sequencing used immunoSEQ multiplex PCR; TCRdb keeps in-frame clones, though not all of them. The sample shows fewer than 200,000 clones, around 82% of them seen only once. With 3 bases removed from V and 5 bases from J, the gap between germline ends came to 19 bases. This CDR3 comprises 16 residues. Germline CDR1 and CDR2: KGHSH and LQKENI. The specimen was PBMCs or T cells enriched from blood (not recorded which). The chain carries TRBV18 and TRBJ2-5; the D gene is possibly TRBD1 (6 bases). This receptor was taken from an older woman with acute COVID-19. The CDR3 nucleotides are TGTGCCAGCTCACCCCTACCGCAAACAGGGCGGGAGACCCAGTACTTC. It encodes CASSPLPQTGRETQYF.